Below are 5 T cell receptor beta chains sequenced from a single sample in a study of blood T cell repertoires in COVID-19 (dated by TCRdb to the early 2020s). Libraries were prepared through the immunoSEQ multiplex PCR assay. This immuneACCESS table, as held by TCRdb, lists in-frame sequences with V and J called but not all clones. Of the missing ones, under half trace to an unresolved V gene in checked studies; the others have no known cause. The sample contains around 230,000 clones, 81% of them found a single time. Roughly 7.9% of the sample rests with the top ten. The sequenced sample was peripheral blood. These receptors originate from a woman of 80 years or more with acute or convalescent COVID-19.

The J gene is TRBJ1-4, the V gene TRBV7-2; 7 bases map to TRBD1. This CDR3 comprises 14 residues. The V and J ends lost 5 bases and 3 bases, in that order; junction bases with no gene match: 3. Germline V gene data show CDR1 as SGHTA and CDR2 as FQGNSA. Here the CDR3 reads CASSPDRANEKLFF. CDR3 DNA sequence: TGTGCCAGCAGCCCCGACAGGGCTAATGAAAAACTGTTTTTT.

V gene TRBV4-1 combines with J gene TRBJ2-1; tentative D call: TRBD1 (6 bases). The CDR3 is 15 amino acids. Trimming removed 0 bases at V and 4 bases at J, with 10 bases between. Germline assignment: CDR1 MGHRA and CDR2 YSYEKL. CDR3 nucleotides: TGCGCCAGCAGCCAAGATGGAACAGGGTACAATGAGCAGTTCTTC. Translated, it gives CASSQDGTGYNEQFF.

This sequence joins TRBV6-2 or TRBV6-3 and TRBJ2-1, with 8 bases lining up with TRBD1. CDR3 size: 15 residues. The trim removed 0 bases at V and 6 bases at J, leaving 4 bases unmatched. The germline gives CDR1 MNHEY, CDR2 SVGEGT. Here the CDR3 reads CASSYSGRGPNEQFF. The DNA of the CDR3 is TGTGCCAGCAGTTACTCGGGCAGGGGGCCCAATGAGCAGTTCTTC.

The CDR3 region is CASSFTGSPYSNQPQHF. The CDR3 bases are TGTGCCAGCAGCTTTACAGGGTCCCCTTATAGCAATCAGCCCCAGCATTTT. The J gene is TRBJ1-5, the V gene TRBV7-2; D is perhaps TRBD1 (6 bases). With 3 bases removed from V and 0 bases from J, the gap between germline ends came to 15 bases. The CDR3 loop spans 17 amino acids. In germline, CDR1 is SGHTA, CDR2 FQGNSA. The full variable domain, with the rest looked up from reference TRBV7-2 and TRBJ1-5, is GAGVSQSPSNKVTEKGKDVELRCDPISGHTALYWYRQSLGQGLEFLIYFQGNSAPDKSGLPSDRFSAERTGGSVSTLTIQRTQQEDSAVYLCASSFTGSPYSNQPQHFGDGTRLSIL.

This clone was observed a handful of times. V usage is TRBV5-6 and J usage is TRBJ1-2; D may be TRBD1 (6 bases). Germline-derived CDR1 and CDR2 are SGHDT and YYEEEE. Trimming left V 2 bases short and J 3 bases short, with 14 bases between. This CDR3 spans 15 amino acids. The CDR3 DNA reads as TGTGCCAGCAGCTTTGAGGTCCAGGGGTACTATGGCTACACCTTC. Translating gives CASSFEVQGYYGYTF. The variable domain in full, completed from reference TRBV5-6 and TRBJ1-2, reads DAGVTQSPTHLIKTRGQQVTLRCSPKSGHDTVSWYQQALGQGPQFIFQYYEEEERQRGNFPDRFSGHQFPNYSSELNVNALLLGDSALYLCASSFEVQGYYGYTFGSGTRLTVV.